This is a list of T cell receptor beta chains from one sample in a study of blood T cell repertoires in COVID-19. TCRdb's table, derived via immunoSEQ multiplex PCR, lists solely in-frame clones and lacks some. The sample consists of around 340,000 clones, approximately 86% of them appearing once. Specimen: peripheral blood. The receptors were sampled from a woman aged 60 to 75 with COVID-19, enrolled during active disease. CDR3s leave out the opening cysteine and the closing phenylalanine or tryptophan. The listing skips clone size in some rows; elsewhere it reads once, few, many or a size class.

v_call clone_size cdr3_aa
TRBV11-3 - ASSSWVELSGGYYEQY
TRBV7-8 - ASSLAKGGGSFYEQY
TRBV11-2 - ASRQTTGSSGANVLT
TRBV7-7 - ASSSKDRGLQETQY
TRBV12-3/TRBV12-4 - ASRTAGLRPIY
TRBV2 - ASDRSRGTQY
TRBV6-5 - ASSLSPGTGYGYT
TRBV4-3 few ASSQAGTVDSPLH
TRBV25-1 - ASSEIGTGKNYGYT
TRBV6-5 - ASSYSPQGPYEQY
TRBV4-1 once ASSQVGQPLYGYT
TRBV7-9 once ASSPGMAEAF
TRBV19 - ASSILGQGNYGYT
TRBV11-3 - ASSLDSTGTHSLNNEKLF
TRBV7-8 - ASSLMGQGLNSPLH
TRBV10-3 few AISANSNVSPLH
TRBV29-1 - SVGQGGYNEQF
TRBV6-5 - ASSINAGTQY
TRBV5-1 - ASSLTGDEQF
TRBV5-1 - ASSEQGSQTEAF
TRBV4-1 - ASSLQQGTTNEKLF
TRBV4-2 - ASSQSSGGALYEQY
TRBV7-3 - ASSSTRPHRGPYNEQF